These T cell receptor beta chains were read from a single sample in a study of blood T cell repertoires in COVID-19. Here immunoSEQ multiplex PCR was the method, and the copy in TCRdb shows in-frame clones only, minus some. The data show about 120,000 clones, about two thirds seen once. Sequenced: peripheral blood. The origin of the receptors is a human donor with acute or convalescent COVID-19. The donor label of this sample is uncertain. Each CDR3 is given with its conserved first and last residue. D genes are given only for firm matches. Rows give clone size only sometimes, using once, few, many, or a class for an expanded clone.

d_call: TRBD2
j_call: TRBJ2-3
clone_size: .
v_call: TRBV7-2
cdr3_aa: CASSKLASPTDTQYF
cdr3_nt: TGTGCCAGCAGCAAACTAGCGTCCCCCACAGATACGCAGTATTTT

d_call: TRBD1
j_call: TRBJ1-4
clone_size: .
v_call: TRBV5-1
cdr3_aa: CASSSGTGGEKLFF
cdr3_nt: TGCGCCAGCAGCTCCGGGACAGGGGGAGAAAAACTGTTTTTT

d_call: TRBD1
j_call: TRBJ1-4
clone_size: .
v_call: TRBV7-9
cdr3_aa: CASSLGQGYNEKLFF
cdr3_nt: TGTGCCAGCAGCTTAGGACAGGGATACAATGAAAAACTGTTTTTT

d_call: .
j_call: TRBJ2-5
clone_size: few
v_call: TRBV24-1
cdr3_aa: CATSDPTVGRGHQETQYF
cdr3_nt: TGTGCCACCAGTGATCCCACCGTCGGGAGGGGGCACCAAGAGACCCAGTACTTC

d_call: .
j_call: TRBJ2-6
clone_size: .
v_call: TRBV5-4
cdr3_aa: CASSLDLAGANVLTF
cdr3_nt: TGTGCCAGCAGCTTGGACCTAGCGGGGGCCAACGTCCTGACTTTC

d_call: .
j_call: TRBJ1-3
clone_size: .
v_call: TRBV19
cdr3_aa: CASSIEGASGNTIYF
cdr3_nt: TGTGCCAGTAGTATAGAGGGGGCTTCTGGAAACACCATATATTTT

d_call: .
j_call: TRBJ1-2
clone_size: .
v_call: TRBV13
cdr3_aa: CASSLEVGADYGYTF
cdr3_nt: TGTGCCAGCAGCTTAGAGGTAGGGGCGGACTATGGCTACACCTTC

d_call: TRBD1
j_call: TRBJ1-3
clone_size: few
v_call: TRBV5-5
cdr3_aa: CASSPGQGTGNTIYF
cdr3_nt: TGTGCCAGCAGCCCCGGACAGGGGACTGGAAACACCATATATTTT

d_call: TRBD1
j_call: TRBJ2-3
clone_size: .
v_call: TRBV2
cdr3_aa: CASSTRRDRDKYF
cdr3_nt: TGTGCCAGCAGTACAAGGAGGGACAGGGATAAGTATTTT

d_call: TRBD2
j_call: TRBJ2-3
clone_size: .
v_call: TRBV2
cdr3_aa: CASRRLADTQYF
cdr3_nt: TGTGCCAGCAGACGACTAGCGGATACGCAGTATTTT

d_call: TRBD1
j_call: TRBJ1-2
clone_size: .
v_call: TRBV5-1
cdr3_aa: CASSPGTDDYGYTF
cdr3_nt: TGCGCCAGCAGCCCCGGGACAGATGACTATGGCTACACCTTC

d_call: TRBD1
j_call: TRBJ1-1
clone_size: .
v_call: TRBV7-8
cdr3_aa: CASSLNRGSWTEAFF
cdr3_nt: TGTGCCAGCAGCTTAAACAGGGGTTCGTGGACTGAAGCTTTCTTT

d_call: TRBD1
j_call: TRBJ1-2
clone_size: .
v_call: TRBV27
cdr3_aa: CASSLTGASYGYTF
cdr3_nt: TGTGCCAGCAGTTTGACAGGGGCGAGCTATGGCTACACCTTC

d_call: .
j_call: TRBJ1-1
clone_size: few
v_call: TRBV18
cdr3_aa: CASSPDIMNTEAFF
cdr3_nt: TGTGCCAGCTCACCGGACATCATGAACACTGAAGCTTTCTTT

d_call: TRBD1
j_call: TRBJ1-1
clone_size: .
v_call: TRBV29-1
cdr3_aa: CSVWDRVTAFF
cdr3_nt: TGCAGCGTGTGGGACAGGGTTACGGCTTTCTTT

d_call: TRBD1
j_call: TRBJ1-5
clone_size: many
v_call: TRBV28
cdr3_aa: CASSSAGTGYNQPQHF
cdr3_nt: TGTGCCAGCAGTTCTGCCGGGACAGGCTACAATCAGCCCCAGCATTTT

d_call: .
j_call: TRBJ2-2
clone_size: .
v_call: TRBV7-8
cdr3_aa: CASSLLNTGELFF
cdr3_nt: TGTGCCAGCAGCCTTCTGAACACCGGGGAGCTGTTTTTT

d_call: TRBD1
j_call: TRBJ2-1
clone_size: .
v_call: TRBV2
cdr3_aa: CASTLTGSGNEQFF
cdr3_nt: TGTGCCAGCACCCTGACAGGGAGCGGCAATGAGCAGTTCTTC

d_call: .
j_call: TRBJ1-1
clone_size: once
v_call: TRBV12-3/TRBV12-4
cdr3_aa: CASSWAGSTEAFF
cdr3_nt: TGTGCCAGCAGTTGGGCAGGGTCGACTGAAGCTTTCTTT

d_call: TRBD2
j_call: TRBJ2-3
clone_size: .
v_call: TRBV7-2
cdr3_aa: CASSLTSGSTDTQYF
cdr3_nt: TGTGCCAGCAGCTTGACTAGCGGGAGCACAGATACGCAGTATTTT

d_call: TRBD1
j_call: TRBJ1-5
clone_size: .
v_call: TRBV18
cdr3_aa: CASSLGTGDQPQHF
cdr3_nt: TGTGCCAGCTCACTTGGGACAGGGGACCAGCCCCAGCATTTT

d_call: .
j_call: TRBJ2-7
clone_size: .
v_call: TRBV20-1
cdr3_aa: CSALTSGEQYF
cdr3_nt: TGCAGTGCCCTTACTTCGGGCGAGCAGTACTTC

d_call: .
j_call: TRBJ2-5
clone_size: .
v_call: TRBV2
cdr3_aa: CASSPSHPVARQETQYF
cdr3_nt: TGTGCCAGCAGTCCAAGCCACCCCGTAGCTAGGCAGGAGACCCAGTACTTC

d_call: .
j_call: TRBJ1-2
clone_size: .
v_call: TRBV7-9
cdr3_aa: CASSWDTNYGYTF
cdr3_nt: TGTGCCAGCAGCTGGGACACTAACTATGGCTACACCTTC

d_call: TRBD1
j_call: TRBJ1-4
clone_size: .
v_call: TRBV19
cdr3_aa: CASKRTGGALEKLFF
cdr3_nt: TGTGCCAGTAAGCGGACAGGGGGCGCGTTAGAAAAACTGTTTTTT

d_call: TRBD1
j_call: TRBJ2-3
clone_size: few
v_call: TRBV5-1
cdr3_aa: CASSPMTGGTDTQYF
cdr3_nt: TGCGCCAGCAGCCCGATGACAGGGGGAACAGATACGCAGTATTTT

d_call: .
j_call: TRBJ1-1
clone_size: .
v_call: TRBV29-1
cdr3_aa: CSGGNTEAFF
cdr3_nt: TGCAGCGGAGGGAACACTGAAGCTTTCTTT

d_call: TRBD1
j_call: TRBJ1-4
clone_size: once
v_call: TRBV19
cdr3_aa: CASSYRGQGEKLFF
cdr3_nt: TGTGCCAGTAGTTATCGGGGACAGGGGGAAAAACTGTTTTTT

d_call: .
j_call: TRBJ2-1
clone_size: .
v_call: TRBV7-3
cdr3_aa: CASSSHGLMDNEQFF
cdr3_nt: TGTGCCAGCAGCTCTCACGGACTCATGGACAATGAGCAGTTCTTC

d_call: TRBD1
j_call: TRBJ1-3
clone_size: few
v_call: TRBV11-2
cdr3_aa: CASSYGQGFGNTIYF
cdr3_nt: TGTGCCAGCAGCTATGGACAGGGCTTTGGAAACACCATATATTTT

d_call: TRBD2
j_call: TRBJ2-3
clone_size: .
v_call: TRBV5-1
cdr3_aa: CASSGSGGGTDTQYF
cdr3_nt: TGCGCCAGCAGCGGTAGCGGGGGGGGCACAGATACGCAGTATTTT

d_call: TRBD1
j_call: TRBJ1-1
clone_size: .
v_call: TRBV6-2/TRBV6-3
cdr3_aa: CASSHDRDTEAFF
cdr3_nt: TGTGCCAGCAGCCACGACAGGGACACTGAAGCTTTCTTT

d_call: TRBD1
j_call: TRBJ2-3
clone_size: many
v_call: TRBV13
cdr3_aa: CASSLGLVQGARPDTQYF
cdr3_nt: TGTGCCAGCAGCTTAGGTCTAGTCCAGGGGGCGCGTCCAGATACGCAGTATTTT

d_call: .
j_call: TRBJ1-5
clone_size: .
v_call: TRBV6-6
cdr3_aa: CASSYSPSTGFPQHF
cdr3_nt: TGTGCCAGCAGTTACTCGCCCTCTACAGGGTTTCCCCAGCATTTT

d_call: TRBD1
j_call: TRBJ1-5
clone_size: .
v_call: TRBV6-6
cdr3_aa: CASSAGGGNQPQHF
cdr3_nt: TGTGCCAGCAGTGCAGGGGGAGGCAATCAGCCCCAGCATTTT

d_call: TRBD1
j_call: TRBJ1-5
clone_size: .
v_call: TRBV27
cdr3_aa: CASSLWDSRQGQPQHF
cdr3_nt: TGTGCCAGCAGTCTCTGGGACAGCCGTCAAGGTCAGCCCCAGCATTTT

d_call: TRBD2
j_call: TRBJ2-3
clone_size: .
v_call: TRBV5-1
cdr3_aa: CASSRGGAADTQYF
cdr3_nt: TGCGCCAGCAGCCGCGGGGGGGCCGCTGATACGCAGTATTTT

d_call: .
j_call: TRBJ1-2
clone_size: .
v_call: TRBV7-8
cdr3_aa: CASSSSRGASYGYTF
cdr3_nt: TGTGCCAGCAGCTCCTCACGGGGGGCGAGCTATGGCTACACCTTC

d_call: TRBD1
j_call: TRBJ1-4
clone_size: .
v_call: TRBV27
cdr3_aa: CASSSYLYQTGSTRKLFF
cdr3_nt: TGTGCCAGCAGTTCATATCTCTATCAGACAGGGTCGACGAGAAAACTGTTTTTT

d_call: .
j_call: TRBJ2-3
clone_size: .
v_call: TRBV20-1
cdr3_aa: CSASRGTLDASTDTQYF
cdr3_nt: TGCAGTGCTAGTCGCGGGACCCTCGACGCAAGCACAGATACGCAGTATTTT

d_call: .
j_call: TRBJ1-6
clone_size: .
v_call: TRBV19
cdr3_aa: CASSNGRVNSPLHF
cdr3_nt: TGTGCCAGTAGTAACGGCAGGGTGAATTCACCCCTCCACTTT

d_call: TRBD2
j_call: TRBJ2-5
clone_size: .
v_call: TRBV4-2
cdr3_aa: CASSPGRGDGETQYF
cdr3_nt: TGTGCCAGCAGCCCTGGGCGGGGGGACGGAGAGACCCAGTACTTC

d_call: TRBD1
j_call: TRBJ1-1
clone_size: .
v_call: TRBV6-5
cdr3_aa: CASSGRGPLTEAFF
cdr3_nt: TGTGCCAGCAGCGGAAGGGGGCCCCTGACTGAAGCTTTCTTT

d_call: TRBD2
j_call: TRBJ2-3
clone_size: .
v_call: TRBV29-1
cdr3_aa: CSGVGTSGPNTQYF
cdr3_nt: TGCAGCGGGGTGGGGACTAGCGGACCTAATACGCAGTATTTT

d_call: TRBD1
j_call: TRBJ1-4
clone_size: .
v_call: TRBV30
cdr3_aa: CAWSVYGKGAREKLFF
cdr3_nt: TGTGCCTGGAGTGTATATGGGAAGGGGGCTAGGGAAAAACTGTTTTTT

d_call: TRBD1
j_call: TRBJ1-1
clone_size: .
v_call: TRBV3-1/TRBV3-2
cdr3_aa: CASSTTGGVTEAFF
cdr3_nt: TGTGCCAGCAGCACTACAGGGGGCGTCACTGAAGCTTTCTTT

d_call: TRBD1
j_call: TRBJ1-5
clone_size: .
v_call: TRBV6-1
cdr3_aa: CASSGRDSQGFARNQPQHF
cdr3_nt: TGTGCCAGCAGTGGCCGGGACAGCCAAGGGTTCGCGCGCAATCAGCCCCAGCATTTT